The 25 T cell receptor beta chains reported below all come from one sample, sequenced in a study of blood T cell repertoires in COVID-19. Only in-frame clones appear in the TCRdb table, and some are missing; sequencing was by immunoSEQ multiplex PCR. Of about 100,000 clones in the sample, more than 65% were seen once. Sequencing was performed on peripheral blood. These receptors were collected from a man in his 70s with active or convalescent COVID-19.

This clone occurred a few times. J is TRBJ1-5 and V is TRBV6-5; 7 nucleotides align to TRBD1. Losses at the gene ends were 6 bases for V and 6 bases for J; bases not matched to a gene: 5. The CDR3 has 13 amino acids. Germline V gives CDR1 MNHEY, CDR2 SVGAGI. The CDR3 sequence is CASSPQGSQPQHF. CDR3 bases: TGTGCCAGCAGCCCACAGGGGAGTCAGCCCCAGCATTTT.

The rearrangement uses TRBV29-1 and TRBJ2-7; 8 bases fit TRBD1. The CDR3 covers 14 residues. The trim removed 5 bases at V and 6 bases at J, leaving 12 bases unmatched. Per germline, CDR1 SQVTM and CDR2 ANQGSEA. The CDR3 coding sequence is TGCAGCGTTTTCTCCGGGACAGGTGCGTCCGAGCAGTACTTC. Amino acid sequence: CSVFSGTGASEQYF.

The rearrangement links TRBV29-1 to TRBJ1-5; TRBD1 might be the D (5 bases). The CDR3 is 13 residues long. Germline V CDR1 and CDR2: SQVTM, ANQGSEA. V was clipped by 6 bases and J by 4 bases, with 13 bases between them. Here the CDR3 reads CSVRTTVNQPQHF. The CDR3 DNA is TGCAGCGTACGGACAACGGTAAATCAGCCCCAGCATTTT. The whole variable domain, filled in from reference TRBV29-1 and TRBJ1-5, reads SAVISQKPSRDICQRGTSLTIQCQVDSQVTMMFWYRQQPGQSLTLIATANQGSEATYESGFVIDKFPISRPNLTFSTLTVSNMSPEDSSIYLCSVRTTVNQPQHFGDGTRLSIL.

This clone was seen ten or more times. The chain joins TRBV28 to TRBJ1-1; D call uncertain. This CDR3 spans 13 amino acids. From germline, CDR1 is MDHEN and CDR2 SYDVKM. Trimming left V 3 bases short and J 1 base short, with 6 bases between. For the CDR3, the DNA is TGTGCCAGCAGTTTGCGGCAGAACACTGAAGCTTTCTTT. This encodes CASSLRQNTEAFF.

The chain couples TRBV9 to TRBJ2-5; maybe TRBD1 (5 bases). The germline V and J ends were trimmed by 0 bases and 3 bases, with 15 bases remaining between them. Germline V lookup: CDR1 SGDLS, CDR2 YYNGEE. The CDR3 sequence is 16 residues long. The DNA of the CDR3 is TGTGCCAGCAGCGTAGGTCTTGGGGCAGGGAAAGAGACCCAGTACTTC. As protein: CASSVGLGAGKETQYF.

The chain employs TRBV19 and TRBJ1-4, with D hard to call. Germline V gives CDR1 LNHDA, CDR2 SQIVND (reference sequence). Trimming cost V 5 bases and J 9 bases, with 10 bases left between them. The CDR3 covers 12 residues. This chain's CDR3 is CASSYDSQKLFF. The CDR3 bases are TGTGCCAGTAGTTACGACTCTCAAAAACTGTTTTTT.

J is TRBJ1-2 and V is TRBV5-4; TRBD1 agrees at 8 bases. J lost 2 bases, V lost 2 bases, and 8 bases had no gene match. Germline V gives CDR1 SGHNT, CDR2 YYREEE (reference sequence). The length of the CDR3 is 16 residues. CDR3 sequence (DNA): TGTGCCAGCAGCTTATCCGGACAGGGAGAAAACTATGGCTACACCTTC. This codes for CASSLSGQGENYGYTF.

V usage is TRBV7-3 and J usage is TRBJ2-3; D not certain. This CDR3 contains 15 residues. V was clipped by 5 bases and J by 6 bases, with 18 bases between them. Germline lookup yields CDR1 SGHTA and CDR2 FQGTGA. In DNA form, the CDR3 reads TGTGCCAGCAGCCTTGCAAGCCCTCAGAGGGATACGCAGTATTTT. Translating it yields CASSLASPQRDTQYF.

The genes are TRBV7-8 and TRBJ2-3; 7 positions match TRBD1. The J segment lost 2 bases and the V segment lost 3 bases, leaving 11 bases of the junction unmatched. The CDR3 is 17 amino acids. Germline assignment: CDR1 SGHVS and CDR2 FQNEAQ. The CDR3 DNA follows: TGTGCCAGCAGCTTTGTGGCAGGACAGGAAATCACAGATACGCAGTATTTT. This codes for CASSFVAGQEITDTQYF.

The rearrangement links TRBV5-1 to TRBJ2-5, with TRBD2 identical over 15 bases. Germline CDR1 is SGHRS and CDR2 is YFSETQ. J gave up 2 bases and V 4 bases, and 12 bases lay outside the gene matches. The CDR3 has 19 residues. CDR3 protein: CASSATKGTSGGRQETQYF. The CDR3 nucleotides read TGCGCCAGCAGCGCGACGAAAGGGACTAGCGGGGGGAGACAAGAGACCCAGTACTTC.

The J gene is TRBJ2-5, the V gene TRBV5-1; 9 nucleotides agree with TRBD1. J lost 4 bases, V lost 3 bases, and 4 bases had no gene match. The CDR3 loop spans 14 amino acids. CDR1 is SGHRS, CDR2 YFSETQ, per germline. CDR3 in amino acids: CASSSRTGVETQYF. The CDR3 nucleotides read TGCGCCAGCAGCTCCCGGACAGGGGTAGAGACCCAGTACTTC.

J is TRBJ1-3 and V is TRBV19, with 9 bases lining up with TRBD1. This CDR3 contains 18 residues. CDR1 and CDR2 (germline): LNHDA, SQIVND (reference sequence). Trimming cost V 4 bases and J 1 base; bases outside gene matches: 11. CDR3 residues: CASSKDRGRSFSGNTIYF. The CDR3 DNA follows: TGTGCCAGTAGTAAGGACAGGGGAAGAAGTTTTTCTGGAAACACCATATATTTT.

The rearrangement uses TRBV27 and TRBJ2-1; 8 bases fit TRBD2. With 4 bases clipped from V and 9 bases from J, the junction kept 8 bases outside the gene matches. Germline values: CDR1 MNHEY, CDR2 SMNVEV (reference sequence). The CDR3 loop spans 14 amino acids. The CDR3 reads CASSSLNLAGEQFF. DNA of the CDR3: TGTGCCAGCAGTTCCCTTAACCTAGCGGGTGAGCAGTTCTTC.

The CDR3 nucleotides read TGTGCCAGCAGCCAAGAGAGGGACACTGAAGCTTTCTTT. Translated, it gives CASSQERDTEAFF. The V and J genes are TRBV4-2 and TRBJ1-1; D call uncertain. This CDR3 spans 13 amino acids. The V end lost 0 bases, the J end lost 3 bases, and 5 bases lay between the germline ends. In germline, CDR1 is LGHNA, CDR2 YNFKEQ.

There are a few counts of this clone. CDR3 DNA: TGCGCCAGCAGCCAGGATAGGGGACAGGGGGAGACCCAGTACTTC. It translates to CASSQDRGQGETQYF. V and J are TRBV4-3 and TRBJ2-5; 10 nucleotides match TRBD1. Germline-derived CDR1 and CDR2 are LGHNA and YSLEER. V dropped 3 bases and J dropped 5; count of bases not matched to a gene: 6. CDR3 length: 15 amino acids.

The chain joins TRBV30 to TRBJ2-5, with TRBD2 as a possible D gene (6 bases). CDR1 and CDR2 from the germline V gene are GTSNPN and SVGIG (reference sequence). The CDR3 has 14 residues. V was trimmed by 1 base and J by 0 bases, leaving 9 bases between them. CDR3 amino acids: CAWSEAGYQETQYF. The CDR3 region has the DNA TGTGCCTGGAGTGAGGCGGGATACCAAGAGACCCAGTACTTC. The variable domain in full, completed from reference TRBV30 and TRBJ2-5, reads SQTIHQWPATLVQPVGSPLSLECTVEGTSNPNLYWYRQAAGRGLQLLFYSVGIGQISSEVPQNLSASRPQDRQFILSSKKLLLSDSGFYLCAWSEAGYQETQYFGPGTRLLVL.

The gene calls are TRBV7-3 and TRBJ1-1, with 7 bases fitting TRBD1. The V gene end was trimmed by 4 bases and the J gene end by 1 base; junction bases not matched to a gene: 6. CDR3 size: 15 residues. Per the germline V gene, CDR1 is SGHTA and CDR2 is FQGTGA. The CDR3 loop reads CASSSTGYTNTEAFF. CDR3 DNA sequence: TGTGCCAGCAGCTCGACAGGGTACACGAACACTGAAGCTTTCTTT.

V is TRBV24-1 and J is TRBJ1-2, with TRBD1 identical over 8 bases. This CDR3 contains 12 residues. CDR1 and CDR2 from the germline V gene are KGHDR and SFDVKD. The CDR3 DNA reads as TGTGCGGTCGGACAGGGTACCTATGGCTACACCTTC. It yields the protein CAVGQGTYGYTF.

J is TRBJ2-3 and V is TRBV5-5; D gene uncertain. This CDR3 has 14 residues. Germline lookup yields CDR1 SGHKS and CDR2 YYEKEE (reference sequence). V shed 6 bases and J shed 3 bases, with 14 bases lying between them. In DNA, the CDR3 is TGTGCCAGCAACCTAGGCCTATCGACAGATACGCAGTATTTT. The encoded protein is CASNLGLSTDTQYF. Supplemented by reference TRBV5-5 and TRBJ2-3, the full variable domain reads DAGVTQSPTHLIKTRGQQVTLRCSPISGHKSVSWYQQVLGQGPQFIFQYYEKEERGRGNFPDRFSARQFPNYSSELNVNALLLGDSALYLCASNLGLSTDTQYFGPGTRLTVL.

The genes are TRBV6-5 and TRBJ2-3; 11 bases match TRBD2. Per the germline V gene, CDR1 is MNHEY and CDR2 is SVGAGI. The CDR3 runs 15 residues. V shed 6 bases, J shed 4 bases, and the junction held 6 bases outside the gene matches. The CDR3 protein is CASRSLAGVPDTQYF. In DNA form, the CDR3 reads TGTGCCAGCAGATCACTAGCGGGAGTTCCAGATACGCAGTATTTT.

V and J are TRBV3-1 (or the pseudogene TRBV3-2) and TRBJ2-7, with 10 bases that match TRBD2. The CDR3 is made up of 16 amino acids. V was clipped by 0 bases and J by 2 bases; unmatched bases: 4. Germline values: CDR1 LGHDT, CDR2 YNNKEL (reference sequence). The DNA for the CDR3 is TGTGCCAGCAGCCAAGATCTTACTAGCGGGGCCTACGAGCAGTACTTC. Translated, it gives CASSQDLTSGAYEQYF.

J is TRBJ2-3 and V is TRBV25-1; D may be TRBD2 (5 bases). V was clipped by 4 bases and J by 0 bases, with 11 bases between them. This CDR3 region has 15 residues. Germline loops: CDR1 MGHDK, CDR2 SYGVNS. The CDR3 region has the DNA TGTGCCAGCAGTGCGGCGGGTTCTAGCACAGATACGCAGTATTTT. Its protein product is CASSAAGSSTDTQYF. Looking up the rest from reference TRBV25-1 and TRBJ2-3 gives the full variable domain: EADIYQTPRYLVIGTGKKITLECSQTMGHDKMYWYQQDPGMELHLIHYSYGVNSTEKGDLSSESTVSRIRTEHFPLTLESARPSHTSQYLCASSAAGSSTDTQYFGPGTRLTVL.

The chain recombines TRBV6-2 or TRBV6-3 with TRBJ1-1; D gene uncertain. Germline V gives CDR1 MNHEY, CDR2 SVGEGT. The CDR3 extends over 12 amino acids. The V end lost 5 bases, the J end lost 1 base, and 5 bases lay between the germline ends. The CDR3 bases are TGTGCCAGCAGTCGACAGAACACTGAAGCTTTCTTT. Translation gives CASSRQNTEAFF.

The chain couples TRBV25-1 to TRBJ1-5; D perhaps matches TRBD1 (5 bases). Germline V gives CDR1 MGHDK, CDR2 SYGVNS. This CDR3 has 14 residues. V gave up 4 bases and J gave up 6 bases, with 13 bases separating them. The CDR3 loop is CASSVAGLSQPQHF. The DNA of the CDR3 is TGTGCCAGCAGTGTAGCAGGGTTAAGTCAGCCCCAGCATTTT.

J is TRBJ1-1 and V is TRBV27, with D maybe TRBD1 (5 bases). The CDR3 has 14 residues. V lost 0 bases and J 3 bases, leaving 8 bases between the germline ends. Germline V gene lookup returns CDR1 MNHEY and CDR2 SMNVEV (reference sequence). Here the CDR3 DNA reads TGTGCCAGCAGTTTATCCAGGGTAGACACTGAAGCTTTCTTT. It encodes CASSLSRVDTEAFF.